This note documents a single T cell receptor (beta chain) sequence. No cognate antigen has been identified for it. No base-level quality is on record; no much larger clone is a single base apart. The roughly 39 donors, aged about 6 to 95 years, were systemically healthy Caucasian individuals from Russia. Each donor gave about 9.7 milliliters of peripheral blood, drawn into EDTA-treated Vacutainer tubes. Ficoll-Paque density-gradient centrifugation was used to isolate PBMCs, with at least 6.5 million per sample. Trizol reagent was used to extract total RNA from the PBMCs, yielding at least 5.5 micrograms per sample. For every donor, flow cytometry on a PBMC aliquot measured the percentage of naive CD45RAhigh/CD27high T cells. This entry comes from a study of blood T cells in healthy people across ages (dated by TCRdb to about 2015). Broadly, across the study: Template switching captured roughly one uniquely barcoded TCR beta cDNA molecule per two T cells in model experiments. The study analyzed two additional independent replicas of 1 million unique cDNA reads from the same blood draw for two donors, one aged 18 to 29 and one aged 80 or older. Donors were grouped into four age groups: young (average 16 years), middle-aged (over 35), aged (around 66) and long-lived (about 90). Age-related changes in TCR beta repertoire diversity were measured in the study by deep sequencing normalized with unique cDNA molecular identifiers. To avoid experimental bias, donors of different ages were spread randomly across the sequencing lanes.

The CDR1 and CDR2 encoded by the germline V gene (reference sequence) are LNHNV and YYDKDF. Reading from cysteine to phenylalanine, the CDR3 counts 14 amino acids. The only DNA kept is the CDR3, 42 bases in frame from the first base. V is clipped by 1 base and J by 2 bases, and the sequence between their germline boundaries is 6 bases long. Overall results and qualifications from the work: Since profiling was done on bulk unsorted PBMCs, naive and antigen-experienced compartments could not be conclusively compared. Compared with the aged group, the long-lived group had more naive CD4+ T cells, fewer expanded clones and increased TCR diversity, suggesting age selection. As age increased, observed TCR beta diversity per million T cells dropped in a roughly linear way, and a significant reduction was already evident by age about 40. Estimates of total diversity from one million sequenced T cells were regarded as lower bounds and underestimates. There was a strong correlation between observed TCR beta diversity and the percentage of naive T cells measured by flow cytometry. Because the CMV infection status of the donors was unknown, age-related changes in expanded clonotypes may potentially have been confounded.

Libraries were made using 5' RACE. For sequencing, an Illumina HiSeq 2500 was employed. A second about 7 to 11 cycle PCR used a sample-barcoded 5' primer and a J-beta primer mix. A template-switch 5' adaptor carrying 12 random nucleotides introduced a unique molecular identifier onto each TCR beta cDNA molecule. Each sample yielded at least 3 million CDR3-containing paired-end reads. First-strand cDNA synthesis was performed from all RNA using the Mint cDNA synthesis kit, with priming by a TRBC-specific oligonucleotide. Following uracil-DNA glycosylase treatment, a first 18-cycle PCR with universal primers M1SS and BC2_uni_R was performed on all cDNA. Per the original workflow: For normalization, 1 million high-quality reads were randomly selected from each sample, with every read carrying a distinct molecular identifier. Instead of being binned into consensus sequences, reads with shared molecular identifiers were discarded. MiTCR, run with a Q25 quality threshold and the strictest error-elimination algorithm, handled CDR3 identification, clonotype clustering and error correction. A nonparametric unseen species model using Euler transformation provided a lower-bound estimate of total TCR beta diversity. TCRdb reprocessed the public reads (quality trimming at Q25 with fastp, clone calling with MiXCR) and kept in-frame beta chains. Merged by CDR3 protein, the rows form single entries marked with the most common genes and DNA. What appears here as the V and J calls and clone size reflects TCRdb's work, not the paper's. The sample table records 910,000 or so distinct CDR3 sequences; roughly 47% of these occur just once. The top ten clones comprise about 22% of the sample.

The chain couples TRBV15 to TRBJ2-1; no D gene call is confident. The sequenced material came from blood. The TCR was taken from an older woman in good health. CDR3 protein: CATSRGGTYNEQFF. At the DNA level, the sequence is TGTGCCACCAGCAGAGGTGGGACCTACAATGAGCAGTTCTTC.